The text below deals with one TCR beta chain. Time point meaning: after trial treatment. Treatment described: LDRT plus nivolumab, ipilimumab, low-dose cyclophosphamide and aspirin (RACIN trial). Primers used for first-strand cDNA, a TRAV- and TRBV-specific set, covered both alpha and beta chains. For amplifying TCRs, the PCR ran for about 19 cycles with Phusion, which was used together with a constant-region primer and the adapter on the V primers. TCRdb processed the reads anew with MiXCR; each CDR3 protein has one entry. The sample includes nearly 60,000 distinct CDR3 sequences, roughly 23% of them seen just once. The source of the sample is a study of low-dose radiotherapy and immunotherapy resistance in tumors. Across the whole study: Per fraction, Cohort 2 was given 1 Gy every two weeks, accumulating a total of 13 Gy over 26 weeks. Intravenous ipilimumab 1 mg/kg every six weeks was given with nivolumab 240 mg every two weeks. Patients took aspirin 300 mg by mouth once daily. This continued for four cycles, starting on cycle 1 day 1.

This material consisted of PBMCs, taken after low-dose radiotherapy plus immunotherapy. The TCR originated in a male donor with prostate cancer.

The DNA for the CDR3 is TGTGCCAGCAGCACATACTGGGGCCGAGATACGCAGTATTTT. Amino acids: CASSTYWGRDTQYF. V and J are TRBV11-2 and TRBJ2-3, with a tentative D call TRBD1 (5 bases). Germline CDR1 reads SGHAT; CDR2 reads FQNNGV. The length of the CDR3 is 14 residues. V was cut by 5 bases and J by 5 bases, with 14 bases left in between. The whole variable domain, filled in from reference TRBV11-2 and TRBJ2-3, reads EAGVAQSPRYKIIEKRQSVAFWCNPISGHATLYWYQQILGQGPKLLIQFQNNGVVDDSQLPKDRFSAERLKGVDSTLKIQPAKLEDSAVYLCASSTYWGRDTQYFGPGTRLTVL.